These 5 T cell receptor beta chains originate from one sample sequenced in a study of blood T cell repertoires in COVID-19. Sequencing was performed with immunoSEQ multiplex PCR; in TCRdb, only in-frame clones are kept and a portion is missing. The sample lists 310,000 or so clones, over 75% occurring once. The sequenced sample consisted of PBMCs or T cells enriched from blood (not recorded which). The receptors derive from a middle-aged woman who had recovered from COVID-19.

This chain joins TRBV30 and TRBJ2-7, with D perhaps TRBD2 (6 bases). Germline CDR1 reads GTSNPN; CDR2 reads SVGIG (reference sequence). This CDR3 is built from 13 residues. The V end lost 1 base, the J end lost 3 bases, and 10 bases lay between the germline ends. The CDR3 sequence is CAWSAGVLYEQYF. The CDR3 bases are TGTGCCTGGAGTGCGGGAGTCCTCTACGAGCAGTACTTC.

CDR3 nucleotide sequence: TGTGCCAGCAGCTTAGAGGCGGGGGTTAACTACGAGCAGTACTTC. Protein product: CASSLEAGVNYEQYF. The rearrangement links TRBV7-2 to TRBJ2-7, with 7 bases matching TRBD2. Trimming removed 1 base from V and 3 bases from J; junction bases left unmatched: 6. Germline V lookup: CDR1 SGHTA, CDR2 FQGNSA. CDR3 length: 15 residues.

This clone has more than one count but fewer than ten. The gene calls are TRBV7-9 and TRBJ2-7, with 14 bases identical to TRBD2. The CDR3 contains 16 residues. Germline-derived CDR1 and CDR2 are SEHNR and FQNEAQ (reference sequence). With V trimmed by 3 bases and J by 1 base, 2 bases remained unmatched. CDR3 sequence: CASSLGLAGDSYEQYF. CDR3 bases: TGTGCCAGCAGCTTGGGACTAGCGGGGGATTCCTACGAGCAGTACTTC.

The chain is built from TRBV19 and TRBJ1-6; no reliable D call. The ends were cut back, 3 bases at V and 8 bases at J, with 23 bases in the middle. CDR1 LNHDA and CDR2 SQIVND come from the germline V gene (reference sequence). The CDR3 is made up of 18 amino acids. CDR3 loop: CASSILPPDLLGYSPLHF. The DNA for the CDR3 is TGTGCCAGTAGTATTCTCCCCCCGGACTTATTGGGGTATTCACCCCTCCACTTT.

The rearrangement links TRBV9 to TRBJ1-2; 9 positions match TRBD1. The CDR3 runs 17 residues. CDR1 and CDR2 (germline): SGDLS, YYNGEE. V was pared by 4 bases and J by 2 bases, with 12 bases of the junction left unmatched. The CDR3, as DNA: TGTGCCAGCAGCAGAGGGCCTGAGGGACAGGGAAACTATGGCTACACCTTC. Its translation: CASSRGPEGQGNYGYTF.